This T cell receptor (beta chain) was captured by sequencing in a study of neurological immune-mediated disorders (dated by TCRdb to the late 2010s). Regarding the complete study: Peripheral blood TCR-beta repertoires from patients with HTLV-I-associated myelopathy (HAM/TSP), patients with multiple sclerosis, and healthy controls were compared in the study using UMI-based sequencing. The approximately 110 TCR-beta libraries included longitudinal samples, technical triplicates and paired sorted CD4+ and CD8+ T-cell subsets alongside PBMC samples. The cohort was made up of 68 subjects, consisting of 15 or so HAM/TSP patients, roughly 35 multiple sclerosis patients and 20 or so healthy controls. Beyond this particular receptor, the publication reports: Expanded clones from different subjects shared no identical CDR3 amino acid sequences, which suggests that TCR-beta repertoires were private in all groups. The highest TCR clonal expansion was observed in HAM/TSP patients, whereas the lowest was observed in MS patients, even when compared with healthy controls.

Blood bank volunteers in Maryland, USA served as the healthy controls. TCR libraries for sorted subsets were made from 800,000 to 1,000,000 sorted CD4+ or CD8+ T cells. Peripheral blood underwent Ficoll-Hypaque density gradient centrifugation to isolate PBMCs, which were then cryopreserved in liquid nitrogen. Paired sorted CD4+ and CD8+ subsets came from healthy controls, HAM/TSP patients and MS patients. The V end loses 6 bases and the J end loses 7 bases, and a stretch of 18 bases separates them. The CDR3 runs 15 amino acids, cysteine and phenylalanine included. Only CDR3 DNA is held: 45 bases, read in frame from base 1. For CDR1 and CDR2, the germline V gene (reference sequence) lists MNHEY and SMNVEV. This clonotype appeared many times. What antigen it recognizes has not been identified. No base quality values were provided; no much bigger clone lies one nucleotide off. To synthesize cDNA, template-switch 5'RACE was performed with a primer carrying a 10-nucleotide random unique molecular identifier so that each TCR transcript was tagged. Over 190 million TCR-beta sequences, covering 15-18 subjects, were produced in each sequencing run. Total RNA was extracted with the RNeasy kit. The KAPA Real-time Library Amplification kit was used to amplify TCR-beta VDJ regions with primers targeting the TCR constant region and the 5'RACE anchor. Sample indexes and Illumina adaptors were added in a first PCR, and a second PCR then increased library yield. After purification with Ampure beads, the TCR product of roughly 650 bp was size-selected on a 2% E-gel SizeSelection system. Before pooling, library quality was checked on a Bioanalyzer, concentration was measured with Qubit, and libraries were quantified with the Kapa Library Quantification kit. Paired-end 2 x 150 bp sequencing of the libraries was performed on an Illumina HiSeq 2500. To increase sequence diversity, roughly 24-30% phiX was spiked into each library pool. Processing in the source paper ran as follows. Quality-filtered reads were processed with the UMI-based MiGEC pipeline, and over 85% of raw TCR sequences were removed by the MiGEC pipeline during error correction. IMGT germline references were used for alignment of VDJ genes, and clonotypes were defined by a unique CDR3 amino acid sequence together with V-J genes. VDJtools evaluated clonal expansion, Shannon diversity and CDR3 relatedness (CalcPairwiseDistances, ClusterSamples); CLCbio workbench built phylogenetic trees. Using coefficient-of-variation modelling across technical triplicates, the study counted a clone as expanded if it had at least 8 unique UMIs. The public sequencing data were trimmed at Q25 with fastp and processed into clonotypes with MiXCR by TCRdb, which kept only in-frame beta chains. Entries that share a CDR3 protein sequence are merged under the most common genes and DNA. In this record, the V and J calls reflect TCRdb's handling and not the investigators' own analysis. The sample table lists about 30,000 distinct CDR3 sequences, 4.5% to 7% of them with a count of one. The ten biggest clones cover approximately 2.1% of the sample.

Sequencing input: CD4+ T cells from blood. The rearrangement combines TRBV27 with TRBJ1-4, and perhaps TRBD1 as D gene, on 6 matching bases. The TCR was taken from a woman between 45 and 60 years old in good health. Here is the DNA: TGTGCCAGCAGCCCCGGGACAACTCGGGGTGAAAAACTGTTTTTT. This yields the protein CASSPGTTRGEKLFF.